The 18 T cell receptor beta chains reported below all come from one sample, sequenced in a study of cytomegalovirus exposure and HLA in healthy donors. The study ran its PCR with 60 Vbeta and 13 Jbeta primers. Sequencing used immunoSEQ multiplex PCR; TCRdb keeps in-frame clones, though not all of them. There are 150,000 to 200,000 clones in the sample; 80% to 85% occur only once, and 1.9% lies in the top ten. The sequenced sample consisted of PBMCs. Receptors originate from a human donor in good health.

The chain employs TRBV6-5 and TRBJ2-7; 10 nucleotides match TRBD2. J lost 1 base, V lost 8 bases, and 2 bases had no gene match. The CDR3 length is 13 residues. CDR1 is MNHEY, CDR2 SVGAGI, per germline. CDR3 amino acids: CASGLAVSYEQYF. CDR3 nucleotides: TGTGCCAGCGGACTAGCGGTATCCTACGAGCAGTACTTC.

The J gene is TRBJ1-1, the V gene TRBV7-3; TRBD1 matches 12 bases. Trimming removed 5 bases from V and 7 bases from J; junction bases left unmatched: 8. The CDR3 loop spans 15 amino acids. Germline CDR1 is SGHTA and CDR2 is FQGTGA. The CDR3 nucleotides read TGTGCCAGCAGCCCACCGGGACAGGGGGCTCATGAAGCTTTCTTT. This encodes CASSPPGQGAHEAFF.

The genes are TRBV6-6 and TRBJ1-4; a possible D gene is TRBD1 (6 bases). V gave up 7 bases and J gave up 5 bases, with 17 bases separating them. From germline, CDR1 is MNHNY and CDR2 SVGAGI (reference sequence). The CDR3 sequence is 15 residues long. The CDR3 spells CASTLGGQGNEKLFF. As DNA, the CDR3 is TGTGCCAGCACCCTAGGGGGTCAGGGAAATGAAAAACTGTTTTTT.

The chain recombines TRBV7-2 with TRBJ1-1, with D perhaps TRBD1 (5 bases). This CDR3 comprises 14 residues. The germline V gene has CDR1 SGHTA and CDR2 FQGNSA. Trimming removed 6 bases from V and 0 bases from J, with 11 bases in between. Here the CDR3 reads CASRLGVMNTEAFF. In DNA, the CDR3 is TGTGCCAGCAGGCTAGGGGTCATGAACACTGAAGCTTTCTTT.

V gene TRBV4-2 combines with J gene TRBJ2-7; no clear D gene. Looked up from germline, CDR1 is LGHNA and CDR2 is YNFKEQ. This CDR3 spans 13 amino acids. Trimming removed 0 bases at V and 6 bases at J, with 9 bases between. The CDR3 spells CASSQDWPPEQYF. The CDR3, as DNA: TGTGCCAGCAGCCAAGATTGGCCGCCCGAGCAGTACTTC.

This clone is a singleton in its sample. The chain uses TRBV25-1 and TRBJ2-7, with 7 bases that match TRBD1. V trimming: 6 bases; J trimming: 4 bases; junction bases outside the gene matches: 9. Germline V gene sequence: CDR1 MGHDK, CDR2 SYGVNS. CDR3 length: 14 amino acids. The CDR3 protein is CASRTRDRPYEQYF. As DNA, the CDR3 is TGTGCCAGCAGAACCCGGGACAGACCTTACGAGCAGTACTTC.

This clone occurred a few times. The chain is built from TRBV15 and TRBJ1-2, with a weak D call TRBD1 (5 bases). The CDR3 extends over 14 amino acids. V lost 5 bases, J lost 0 bases, and 10 bases lay in between. Germline loops: CDR1 LNHNV, CDR2 YYDKDF (reference sequence). The CDR3 sequence is CATSYSGSNYGYTF. CDR3 DNA: TGTGCCACCAGCTATTCAGGGTCTAACTATGGCTACACCTTC.

This chain links TRBV7-2 with TRBJ2-1; 8 bases map to TRBD2. Trimming removed 3 bases from V and 7 bases from J; junction bases left unmatched: 5. This CDR3 is 14 amino acids long. Per the germline V gene, CDR1 is SGHTA and CDR2 is FQGNSA. Here the CDR3 DNA reads TGTGCCAGCAGCTTGGGCGGGGGGACGAATGAGCAGTTCTTC. Residues: CASSLGGGTNEQFF.

This clone has a single count. This chain links TRBV5-1 with TRBJ2-5; D may be TRBD1 (5 bases). CDR1 SGHRS and CDR2 YFSETQ come from the germline V gene. The CDR3 length is 13 residues. Trimming pared 4 bases from V and 4 bases from J, leaving 11 bases between. CDR3 sequence (DNA): TGCGCCAGCAGCCTTACAGGCGGAGAGACCCAGTACTTC. It is translated as CASSLTGGETQYF.

The chain recombines TRBV5-6 with TRBJ1-2; TRBD1 is a possible D gene (6 bases). The ends were cut back, 4 bases at V and 3 bases at J, with 13 bases in the middle. Germline loops: CDR1 SGHDT, CDR2 YYEEEE. The CDR3 is 14 residues long. CDR3 loop: CASSTTGMDYGYTF. In DNA, the CDR3 is TGTGCCAGCAGCACCACAGGGATGGACTATGGCTACACCTTC.

The table lists this clone with a few counts. This chain joins TRBV9 and TRBJ2-3; TRBD2 agrees at 7 bases. The V segment lost 0 bases and the J segment 2 bases; nucleotides outside the gene matches: 6. Looked up from germline, CDR1 is SGDLS and CDR2 is YYNGEE. The CDR3 is 16 residues long. The CDR3 sequence: CASSVGTGGYTDTQYF. CDR3 bases: TGTGCCAGCAGCGTAGGTACGGGGGGATACACAGATACGCAGTATTTT.

This chain connects TRBV4-3 to TRBJ1-4; weak D call: TRBD1 (6 bases). V lost 5 bases, J lost 6 bases, and 16 bases lay in between. The CDR3 runs 15 residues. CDR1 is LGHNA and CDR2 is YSLEER in the germline V gene. The CDR3 DNA follows: TGCGCCAGCAGCGGACTTGTGGGGGCTGATGAAAAACTGTTTTTT. It yields the protein CASSGLVGADEKLFF.

The CDR3 sequence is CASSPAGGTNTGELFF. CDR3 coding DNA: TGTGCCAGCAGCCCCGCGGGCGGGACGAACACCGGGGAGCTGTTTTTT. The chain employs TRBV7-3 and TRBJ2-2; tentative D call: TRBD2 (6 bases). Looked up from germline, CDR1 is SGHTA and CDR2 is FQGTGA. The ends were cut back, 5 bases at V and 0 bases at J, with 13 bases in the middle. The CDR3 contains 16 residues. The whole variable domain, remainder taken from reference TRBV7-3 and TRBJ2-2, is GAGVSQTPSNKVTEKGKYVELRCDPISGHTALYWYRQSLGQGPEFLIYFQGTGAADDSGLPNDRFFAVRPEGSVSTLKIQRTERGDSAVYLCASSPAGGTNTGELFFGEGSRLTVL.

The chain couples TRBV11-3 to TRBJ2-1; 8 nucleotides agree with TRBD1. V trimming: 5 bases; J trimming: 8 bases; junction bases outside the gene matches: 11. The CDR3 covers 15 residues. Germline V lookup: CDR1 SGHNT, CDR2 YENEEA. The CDR3 DNA follows: TGTGCCAGCAGCCCCGGGACAGGCTTCCCCTATGAGCAGTTCTTC. Translation gives CASSPGTGFPYEQFF.

The rearrangement uses TRBV27 and TRBJ1-4; D not certain. This CDR3 spans 15 amino acids. Trimming took 4 bases from V and 0 from J, leaving 9 bases between them. Germline CDR1 is MNHEY and CDR2 is SMNVEV (reference sequence). The CDR3 region is CASSYIFATNEKLFF. Here the CDR3 DNA reads TGTGCCAGCAGTTATATTTTTGCAACTAATGAAAAACTGTTTTTT.

The rearrangement links TRBV10-2 to TRBJ2-5, with TRBD2 matching 10 bases. The end of the DNA fits TRBJ2-7 better, so the J call may be wrong. The CDR3 totals 14 residues. Germline-derived CDR1 and CDR2 are WSHSY and SAAADI. CDR3 coding DNA: TGCGCCAGCGGATTTAGCGGGGGGATATACGAGCAGTACTTC. This encodes CASGFSGGIYEQYF.

This chain links TRBV9 with TRBJ2-2; maybe TRBD2 (6 bases). Germline CDR1 is SGDLS and CDR2 is YYNGEE. V was trimmed by 0 bases and J by 3 bases, leaving 12 bases between them. The CDR3 covers 16 residues. CDR3 coding DNA: TGTGCCAGCAGCGTAGAAGTGGCGGGGTACACCGGGGAGCTGTTTTTT. Protein: CASSVEVAGYTGELFF.

V gene TRBV2 combines with J gene TRBJ2-7, with 7 bases fitting TRBD2. The V gene end was trimmed by 4 bases and the J gene end by 6 bases; junction bases not matched to a gene: 3. CDR3 size: 12 residues. Germline V lookup: CDR1 SNHLY, CDR2 FYNNEI. The CDR3 bases are TGTGCCAGCAGTGGGGGGGGGTCCGAGCAGTACTTC. Encoded protein: CASSGGGSEQYF.